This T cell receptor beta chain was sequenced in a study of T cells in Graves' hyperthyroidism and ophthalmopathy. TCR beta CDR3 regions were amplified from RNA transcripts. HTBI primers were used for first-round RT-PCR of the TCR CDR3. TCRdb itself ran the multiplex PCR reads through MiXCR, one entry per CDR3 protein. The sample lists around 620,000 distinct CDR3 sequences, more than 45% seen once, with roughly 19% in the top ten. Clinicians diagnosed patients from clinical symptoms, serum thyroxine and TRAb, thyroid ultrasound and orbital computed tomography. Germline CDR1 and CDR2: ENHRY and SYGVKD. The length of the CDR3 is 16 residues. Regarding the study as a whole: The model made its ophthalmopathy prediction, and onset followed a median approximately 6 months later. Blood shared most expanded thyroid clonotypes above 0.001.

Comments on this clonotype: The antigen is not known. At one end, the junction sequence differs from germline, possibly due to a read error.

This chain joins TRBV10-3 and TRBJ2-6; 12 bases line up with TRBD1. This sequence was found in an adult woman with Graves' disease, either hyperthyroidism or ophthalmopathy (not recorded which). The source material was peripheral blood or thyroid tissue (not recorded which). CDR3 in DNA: TGTGCCATCAGTGGAACCGGGACAGGGGGCGTACGGACTGAAGCTTTC. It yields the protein CAISGTGTGGVRTEAF.